This T cell receptor beta chain is from a study of T cell clonality in common variable immunodeficiency. Of note for this clone: The antigen is unknown. With the read ending 3 residues before the CDR3 end, the germline J gene is used to fill in that end.

Deletions cut 1 base from V and 4 bases from J, with 3 bases between. Germline CDR1 and CDR2: SEHNR and FQNEAQ (reference sequence). This CDR3 is built from 12 residues. Study-wide results and caveats: Compared with controls, CVID subjects had fewer shared TCRbeta clones. Reportedly, TCR beta sequences from common variable immunodeficiency showed fewer deletions and N-nucleotide insertions. CVID subjects had higher TCRbeta clonality than healthy controls, most marked in about a third. The cause of increased CVID clonality remains unclear without subpopulation sequencing.

CVID meant reduced serum IgG, IgA and/or IgM plus specific antibody deficiency. Produced via immunoSEQ multiplex PCR; TCRdb's table is partial and in-frame only. The table lists several thousand clones, no singletons, with more than 11% in the top ten. Material: peripheral blood mononuclear cells. The chain employs TRBV7-9 and TRBJ2-3; D not certain. This receptor was identified in a human donor with common variable immunodeficiency. The covered CDR3 bases are TGTGCCAGCAGCTTAGTATCAGATACG. Translated, it gives CASSLVSDT. The whole CDR3 region reads CASSLVSDTQYF.